Presented here are 29 T cell receptor beta chains from one specimen sequenced in a study of blood T cells in healthy people across ages. Primed by a sample-barcoded 5' primer and a J-beta primer mix, a second PCR proceeded for about 6 to 11 cycles. One entry per CDR3 protein, called by TCRdb with MiXCR from the 5' RACE reads. The sample yields some 1.5 million distinct CDR3 sequences, over 25% seen once. The sequencing input was blood. These receptors were collected from a young woman in good health.

The chain recombines TRBV9 with TRBJ2-1, with D tentatively TRBD2 (5 bases). This CDR3 region has 14 residues. The germline V gene encodes CDR1 SGDLS and CDR2 YYNGEE. The germline V and J ends were trimmed by 4 bases and 5 bases, with 13 bases remaining between them. The CDR3 DNA follows: TGTGCCAGCAGCACCACCACGGGGAACAATGAGCAGTTCTTC. It specifies CASSTTTGNNEQFF.

This chain uses TRBV11-2 with TRBJ2-7; 9 nucleotides match TRBD1. The germline gives CDR1 SGHAT, CDR2 FQNNGV. The V and J ends lost 4 bases and 1 base, in that order; junction bases with no gene match: 8. CDR3 length equals 16 residues. CDR3 sequence: CASSSLRDRDSYEQYF. The DNA of the CDR3 is TGTGCCAGCAGCTCCTTGCGGGACAGGGATTCCTACGAGCAGTACTTC.

The chain couples TRBV2 to TRBJ1-1; 8 bases map to TRBD1. CDR1 is SNHLY and CDR2 is FYNNEI in the germline V gene. The CDR3 contains 14 residues. V shed 6 bases and J 6 bases; nucleotides not matched to a gene: 9. The CDR3 DNA reads TGTGCCAGCAGGACATTGCAGGGGGCGGCTGAAGCTTTCTTT. Its translation is CASRTLQGAAEAFF.

Remarks on this clonotype: With a much larger clone just one base away, this may be a read error. The DNA for the CDR3 is TGCGCCAGCAGCTTGGCCGAAGGGCGAGGGGCCAACGTCCTGACTTTC. It translates to CASSLAEGRGANVLTF. The V gene is TRBV5-1, the J gene TRBJ2-6; D not certain. Germline V gives CDR1 SGHRS, CDR2 YFSETQ. V gave up 0 bases and J gave up 4 bases, with 11 bases separating them. This CDR3 spans 16 amino acids.

The table lists this clonotype with a few counts. The genes are TRBV20-1 and TRBJ2-7, with a possible D match to TRBD2 (7 bases). Trimming pared 5 bases from V and 3 bases from J, leaving 20 bases between. The CDR3 runs 15 residues. CDR1 is DFQATT, CDR2 SNEGSKA, per germline (reference sequence). CDR3 loop: CSAGVGGGSLYEQYF. CDR3 sequence (DNA): TGCAGTGCTGGGGTTGGCGGGGGCTCTCTCTACGAGCAGTACTTC.

This clonotype was found once. The J gene is TRBJ2-7, the V gene TRBV18; TRBD1 matches at 9 bases. This CDR3 region has 16 residues. CDR1 KGHSH and CDR2 LQKENI come from the germline V gene. The ends lost 5 bases at V and 3 bases at J; junction bases unmatched: 11. The DNA of the CDR3 is TGTGCCAGCTCAACAGCTCCGGGACAGGGCTTCTACGAGCAGTACTTC. It is translated as CASSTAPGQGFYEQYF.

Worth noting for this clonotype: Just one base apart from a much larger clone, this may be a read error. The chain combines TRBV29-1 with TRBJ2-5; D gene ambiguous. TRBJ2-7 explains the end of the DNA better; the J call may be wrong. The CDR3 has 11 residues. In germline, CDR1 is SQVTM, CDR2 ANQGSEA. The CDR3 loop is CSASTIYEQYF. The CDR3 nucleotides are TGCAGCGCTTCCACAATCTACGAGCAGTACTTC.

This clonotype came up many times. This sequence joins TRBV4-1 and TRBJ2-3; TRBD2 agrees at 7 bases. The CDR3 spans 16 residues. Germline loops: CDR1 MGHRA, CDR2 YSYEKL. After removal of 2 bases from V and 2 bases from J, the junction contained 7 bases not matched to a gene. Here the CDR3 reads CASSQTLAVPTDTQYF. Written as DNA, the CDR3 is TGCGCCAGCAGCCAAACCCTAGCGGTACCCACAGATACGCAGTATTTT.

The J gene is TRBJ2-7, the V gene TRBV6-5; TRBD2 aligns across 7 bases. J was trimmed by 2 bases and V by 2 bases; bases with no gene match: 18. The CDR3 extends over 19 amino acids. CDR1 and CDR2 (germline): MNHEY, SVGAGI. CDR3 sequence: CASSYRPSGVRVLTYEQYF. As DNA, the CDR3 is TGTGCCAGCAGTTACCGGCCTAGCGGAGTACGGGTCCTGACCTACGAGCAGTACTTC.

The rearrangement uses TRBV2 and TRBJ2-1; 9 nucleotides match TRBD2. Germline trimming cut 11 bases from V and 6 bases from J; bases unmatched to any gene: 5. CDR3 length: 12 amino acids. CDR1 and CDR2 from the germline V gene are SNHLY and FYNNEI. This CDR3 is CAVSGRGNEQFF. The CDR3 nucleotides read TGTGCCGTTAGCGGGAGAGGCAATGAGCAGTTCTTC.

V gene TRBV10-3 combines with J gene TRBJ1-4, with 9 bases aligning to TRBD1. The V segment lost 6 bases and the J segment 4 bases; nucleotides outside the gene matches: 0. This CDR3 comprises 13 residues. Germline assignment: CDR1 ENHRY and CDR2 SYGVKD. The CDR3 nucleotides read TGTGCCATCAGGGGACAGGGTAATGAAAAACTGTTTTTT. Its protein product is CAIRGQGNEKLFF.

This clonotype occurred many times. The rearrangement uses TRBV28 and TRBJ2-4; weak D call: TRBD2 (6 bases). CDR1 and CDR2 from the germline V gene are MDHEN and SYDVKM. Deletions cut 3 bases from V and 0 bases from J, with 18 bases between. There are 18 residues in the CDR3. The CDR3 sequence: CASSLLAVQGVAKNIQYF. The CDR3 nucleotides read TGTGCCAGCAGTTTGTTAGCGGTCCAAGGGGTAGCCAAAAACATTCAGTACTTC.

This clonotype was counted once. With a much larger clone just one base away, this may be a read error. The chain couples TRBV10-3 to TRBJ2-1; TRBD1 is a possible D gene (6 bases). CDR3 length equals 15 residues. Germline CDR1 is ENHRY and CDR2 is SYGVKD. Trimming stripped 2 bases from V and 13 bases from J, with 21 bases between. The CDR3 DNA is TGTGCCATCAGTGAGGGGGGCACGGTCGAAGAGACCCAGTTCTTC. Translation gives CAISEGGTVEETQFF.

This clonotype appeared many times. The chain combines TRBV7-9 with TRBJ2-4; no clear D gene. Germline CDR1 is SEHNR and CDR2 is FQNEAQ (reference sequence). This CDR3 spans 12 amino acids. V was pared by 3 bases and J by 5 bases, with 5 bases between. CDR3 protein: CASSFGENIQYF. In nucleotides, the CDR3 is TGTGCCAGCAGCTTCGGAGAAAACATTCAGTACTTC.

V gene TRBV28 combines with J gene TRBJ1-3; D unresolved. CDR1 is MDHEN and CDR2 is SYDVKM in the germline V gene. V lost 1 base and J 0 bases, leaving 7 bases between the germline ends. The CDR3 is 15 residues long. The CDR3 sequence: CASSLLSGSGNTIYF. The CDR3 bases are TGTGCCAGCAGTTTATTATCGGGCTCTGGAAACACCATATATTTT. Full variable domain (remainder filled in from reference TRBV28 and TRBJ1-3): DVKVTQSSRYLVKRTGEKVFLECVQDMDHENMFWYRQDPGLGLRLIYFSYDVKMKEKGDIPEGYSVSREKKERFSLILESASTNQTSMYLCASSLLSGSGNTIYFGEGSWLTVV.

This clonotype has a count of ten or more. J is TRBJ1-2 and V is TRBV6-5; D is perhaps TRBD1 (5 bases). V shed 4 bases and J shed 0 bases, with 6 bases lying between them. This CDR3 contains 13 residues. CDR1 MNHEY and CDR2 SVGAGI come from the germline V gene. CDR3 residues: CASSSRANYGYTF. DNA for the CDR3: TGTGCCAGCAGTTCCAGGGCTAACTATGGCTACACCTTC.

Only a few counts were recorded for this clonotype. The V gene is TRBV2, the J gene TRBJ2-7, with D maybe TRBD2 (6 bases). This CDR3 region has 14 residues. With 5 bases removed from V and 6 bases from J, the gap between germline ends came to 17 bases. CDR1 is SNHLY and CDR2 is FYNNEI in the germline V gene. The CDR3 coding sequence is TGTGCCAGCAGTCCCCGTTTACAGGAGGGCGAGCAGTACTTC. Encoded protein: CASSPRLQEGEQYF.

At least ten counts were recorded for this clonotype. J is TRBJ1-2 and V is TRBV20-1, with TRBD1 as a possible D gene (5 bases). CDR1 and CDR2 from the germline V gene are DFQATT and SNEGSKA (reference sequence). Trimming cost V 0 bases and J 3 bases, with 11 bases left between them. The CDR3 length is 14 residues. CDR3 region: CSARDPQGYYGYTF. The DNA of the CDR3 is TGCAGTGCTAGAGATCCGCAGGGTTACTATGGCTACACCTTC.

CDR3 in amino acids: CASSFQGMIEDTEAFF. The CDR3 coding sequence is TGCGCCAGCAGCTTTCAGGGGATGATTGAGGACACTGAAGCTTTCTTT. V is TRBV5-1 and J is TRBJ1-1; TRBD1 is a possible D gene (6 bases). Trimming pared 2 bases from V and 3 bases from J, leaving 17 bases between. Germline CDR1 and CDR2: SGHRS and YFSETQ. The CDR3 extends over 16 amino acids.

The chain carries TRBV7-2 and TRBJ2-1; D gene ambiguous. Germline V gene sequence: CDR1 SGHTA, CDR2 FQGNSA. CDR3 length equals 12 residues. V was pared by 7 bases and J by 2 bases, with 6 bases between. The DNA of the CDR3 is TGTGCCAGCATGTCTACCTACAATGAGCAGTTCTTC. Translated, it gives CASMSTYNEQFF.

The genes are TRBV7-2 and TRBJ2-3, with TRBD2 matching over 9 bases. Germline V CDR1 and CDR2: SGHTA, FQGNSA. V was clipped by 1 base and J by 4 bases; unmatched bases: 6. The CDR3 length is 16 residues. CDR3 sequence reads: CASSLVRIAGADTQYF. The CDR3 DNA is TGTGCCAGCAGCTTAGTCAGAATAGCGGGAGCAGATACGCAGTATTTT.

The chain uses TRBV20-1 and TRBJ2-7, with TRBD2 identical over 8 bases. CDR1 is DFQATT and CDR2 is SNEGSKA in the germline V gene (reference sequence). CDR3 length: 15 amino acids. The V and J ends lost 3 bases and 2 bases, in that order; junction bases with no gene match: 9. CDR3 region: CSASDPSGFTYEQYF. The CDR3 bases are TGCAGTGCTAGTGACCCTAGCGGGTTTACCTACGAGCAGTACTTC.

This clonotype was picked up many times. The rearrangement links TRBV5-1 to TRBJ2-7; TRBD1 matches 9 bases. The trim removed 3 bases at V and 7 bases at J, leaving 8 bases unmatched. The CDR3 totals 14 residues. Germline CDR1 SGHRS, CDR2 YFSETQ. CDR3 sequence: CASSSSGDRAEQYF. Written as DNA, the CDR3 is TGCGCCAGCAGCTCGAGTGGGGACAGGGCTGAGCAGTACTTC.

V and J are TRBV30 and TRBJ2-2; 7 bases agree with TRBD2. CDR1 is GTSNPN, CDR2 SVGIG, per germline (reference sequence). CDR3 length: 15 residues. V lost 2 bases and J lost 6; bases outside the gene matches: 9. This chain's CDR3 is CAWSPGGGSAGELFF. The DNA of the CDR3 is TGTGCCTGGAGTCCGGGAGGTGGGAGTGCCGGGGAGCTGTTTTTT.

This clonotype occurred many times. The chain employs TRBV29-1 and TRBJ1-1; D is perhaps TRBD1 (6 bases). From germline, CDR1 is SQVTM and CDR2 ANQGSEA. V was clipped by 5 bases and J by 3 bases, with 7 bases between them. There are 11 residues in the CDR3. CDR3 amino acids: CSVPGDTEAFF. CDR3 sequence (DNA): TGCAGCGTTCCAGGGGACACTGAAGCTTTCTTT.

At least ten counts were recorded for this clonotype. The V and J genes are TRBV9 and TRBJ2-7, with D perhaps matching TRBD2 (5 bases). The CDR3 covers 17 residues. V was clipped by 0 bases and J by 2 bases, with 18 bases between them. Germline CDR1 reads SGDLS; CDR2 reads YYNGEE. The DNA for the CDR3 is TGTGCCAGCAGCGTAGGGCCCAGCGGCCTACTTGCCTACGAGCAGTACTTC. Protein: CASSVGPSGLLAYEQYF.

The V gene is TRBV5-1, the J gene TRBJ2-2; D is undetermined. The germline CDR1 and CDR2 sequences are SGHRS and YFSETQ. The CDR3 sequence is 14 residues long. Deletions cut 9 bases from V and 1 base from J, with 13 bases between. CDR3 nucleotide sequence: TGCGCCACCAAGGAGCTACTGAACACCGGGGAGCTGTTTTTT. Translating gives CATKELLNTGELFF. Based on the CDR3 plus reference TRBV5-1 and TRBJ2-2, the full variable domain is KAGVTQTPRYLIKTRGQQVTLSCSPISGHRSVSWYQQTPGQGLQFLFEYFSETQRNKGNFPGRFSGRQFSNSRSEMNVSTLELGDSALYLCATKELLNTGELFFGEGSRLTVL.

In regard to this clonotype: Just one base apart from a much larger clone, this may be a read error. CDR3 sequence: CASSLDMVPRNEQFF. DNA of the CDR3: TGTGCCAGCAGCCTGGATATGGTACCGAGGAATGAGCAGTTCTTC. The chain joins TRBV12-3 or TRBV12-4 to TRBJ2-1; D call uncertain. V lost 6 bases and J 7 bases, leaving 19 bases between the germline ends. The CDR3 contains 15 residues.

This clonotype showed up just a few times. The rearrangement joins TRBV20-1 to TRBJ1-2, with D perhaps TRBD1 (6 bases). With 0 bases removed from V and 2 bases from J, the gap between germline ends came to 7 bases. This CDR3 is 13 amino acids long. Per germline, CDR1 DFQATT and CDR2 SNEGSKA (reference sequence). This chain's CDR3 is CSARDQGNYGYTF. CDR3 in DNA: TGCAGTGCTAGAGATCAGGGGAACTATGGCTACACCTTC.